This paragraph reports one T cell receptor (beta chain). Antigen unknown. Repertoires were generated with immunoSEQ multiplex PCR, while TCRdb's copy carries only in-frame clones and drops some. The table shows about 150,000 clones, with about nine tenths occurring only once. The data were taken from a study of T cell responses to AZD1222 COVID-19 vaccine. Points from the study as a whole: After two AZD1222 doses, spike-specific TCR breadth and depth rose versus day 0.

Trimming removed 3 bases at V and 2 bases at J, with 19 bases between. CDR1 and CDR2 from the germline V gene are LNHNV and YYDKDF (reference sequence). CDR3 length: 17 residues. The origin of this receptor is an adult who received the AZD1222 COVID-19 vaccine. The rearrangement links TRBV15 to TRBJ1-1; no definite D call. Sequencing was performed on peripheral blood, taken 28 days after the second AZD1222 dose. CDR3 DNA: TGTGCCACCAGCAGGCCAGGCGCGGGGAGGGTCAACACTGAAGCTTTCTTT. It codes for CATSRPGAGRVNTEAFF. Together with reference TRBV15 and TRBJ1-1, the CDR3 gives the full variable domain: DAMVIQNPRYQVTQFGKPVTLSCSQTLNHNVMYWYQQKSSQAPKLLFHYYDKDFNNEADTPDNFQSRRPNTSFCFLDIRSPGLGDTAMYLCATSRPGAGRVNTEAFFGQGTRLTVV.